The 27 T cell receptor beta chains given below trace back to one sample, sequenced in a study of monozygotic twins with inflammatory bowel disease. TCRdb reworked the 5' RACE reads into one entry per CDR3 protein, no DNA. The table for this sample gives about 380,000 distinct CDR3 sequences. Sequences were obtained from blood. Receptors originate from a human donor with ulcerative colitis or Crohn's disease, or a healthy co-twin of an affected twin (not recorded which).

The V and J genes are TRBV5-5 and TRBJ2-4. Germline lookup yields CDR1 SGHKS and CDR2 YYEKEE (reference sequence). The CDR3 spans 14 residues. The CDR3 spells CASSLVSSSNIQYF. The complete variable domain, with remaining parts taken from reference TRBV5-5 and TRBJ2-4, reads DAGVTQSPTHLIKTRGQQVTLRCSPISGHKSVSWYQQVLGQGPQFIFQYYEKEERGRGNFPDRFSARQFPNYSSELNVNALLLGDSALYLCASSLVSSSNIQYFGAGTRLSVL.

The chain links TRBV5-1 to TRBJ2-3; TCRdb returns TRBD2, unconfirmable since there is no DNA. The CDR3 contains 16 residues. Germline V CDR1 and CDR2: SGHRS, YFSETQ. CDR3 protein: CASSSPSGASTDTQYF.

The V call is TRBV4-2, the J call TRBJ1-6; checking the TCRdb D call of TRBD1 is not possible without DNA. This CDR3 is 15 amino acids long. CDR1 is LGHNA, CDR2 YNFKEQ, per germline. The CDR3 spells CASSQETGVNSPLHF.

The chain links TRBV20-1 to TRBJ1-4. CDR3 length: 13 residues. Germline values: CDR1 DFQATT, CDR2 SNEGSKA (reference sequence). CDR3 residues: CSARDTTDEKLFF.

J is TRBJ2-5 and V is TRBV29-1; no DNA is available, so the TRBD2 call from TCRdb remains unchecked. The CDR3 length is 12 residues. CDR1 is SQVTM, CDR2 ANQGSEA, per germline. The CDR3 spells CSVSRLEETQYF.

This chain links TRBV7-9 with TRBJ1-5; TCRdb picks TRBD1, but there is no DNA to check that call. In germline, CDR1 is SEHNR, CDR2 FQNEAQ (reference sequence). The CDR3 contains 15 residues. The CDR3: CASSLNRGSDQPQHF. Filled out from reference TRBV7-9 and TRBJ1-5, the complete variable domain reads DTGVSQNPRHKITKRGQNVTFRCDPISEHNRLYWYRQTLGQGPEFLTYFQNEAQLEKSRLLSDRFSAERPKGSFSTLEIQRTEQGDSAMYLCASSLNRGSDQPQHFGDGTRLSIL.

The chain carries TRBV9 and TRBJ2-1; the D call of TRBD1 rests on TCRdb alone, since no DNA is present to check it. This CDR3 is 17 amino acids long. Germline CDR1 reads SGDLS; CDR2 reads YYNGEE. CDR3 in amino acids: CASSVMGTGGVYNEQFF.

This chain joins TRBV7-2 and TRBJ2-1; TCRdb's assignment of TRBD2 cannot be checked, as there is no DNA. CDR1 SGHTA and CDR2 FQGNSA come from the germline V gene. The CDR3 contains 15 residues. CDR3 sequence: CASSLRVTSGGVLFF.

The rearrangement joins TRBV30 to TRBJ2-7; lacking DNA, the TRBD2 call made by TCRdb goes unchecked. The CDR3 runs to 15 residues. Germline lookup yields CDR1 GTSNPN and CDR2 SVGIG (reference sequence). The CDR3 loop reads CAWRITGTPTYEQYF.

The rearrangement links TRBV6-5 to TRBJ2-7. The CDR3 spans 13 residues. CDR1 MNHEY and CDR2 SVGAGI come from the germline V gene. The CDR3 sequence: CASSYSIFYEQYF.

This chain uses TRBV7-2 with TRBJ2-7; TCRdb proposes TRBD1, but this gene call is untestable without DNA. In germline, CDR1 is SGHTA, CDR2 FQGNSA. The CDR3 length is 16 residues. The CDR3: CASSPVIRRLHYEQYF.

This chain uses TRBV7-2 with TRBJ1-5. Germline V CDR1 and CDR2: SGHTA, FQGNSA. The length of the CDR3 is 15 residues. CDR3 in amino acids: CASSKGRDSNQPQHF.

The chain is built from TRBV29-1 and TRBJ2-3; TCRdb selects TRBD1, and the lack of DNA leaves this call unchecked. In germline, CDR1 is SQVTM, CDR2 ANQGSEA. This CDR3 is 14 amino acids long. CDR3 in amino acids: CSATDRGRADTQYF.

The chain is built from TRBV20-1 and TRBJ1-4. The V gene's germline CDR1 is DFQATT and CDR2 SNEGSKA (reference sequence). The CDR3 has 13 residues. The chain's CDR3 is CSATGATNEKLFF.

The CDR3 here is CASSFLAGGPHEQFF. The V gene is TRBV7-3, the J gene TRBJ2-1; TCRdb picks TRBD2, but there is no DNA to check that call. CDR3 size: 15 residues. The germline CDR1 and CDR2 sequences are SGHTA and FQGTGA.

The chain uses TRBV12-3 or TRBV12-4 and TRBJ1-1; with no DNA, the TCRdb D assignment of TRBD1 cannot be verified. The CDR3 is made up of 16 amino acids. The CDR3 loop reads CASSPRTGIENDEAFF.

The chain joins TRBV9 to TRBJ2-3; absent DNA, TCRdb's TRBD1 call cannot be checked. The CDR3 spans 15 residues. Germline CDR1 SGDLS, CDR2 YYNGEE. CDR3 region: CASTPRGLDIDTQYF. Together with reference TRBV9 and TRBJ2-3, the CDR3 gives the full variable domain: DSGVTQTPKHLITATGQRVTLRCSPRSGDLSVYWYQQSLDQGLQFLIQYYNGEERAKGNILERFSAQQFPDLHSELNLSSLELGDSALYFCASTPRGLDIDTQYFGPGTRLTVL.

V usage is TRBV20-1 and J usage is TRBJ2-7; TCRdb names TRBD1, which stays unverified in the absence of DNA. CDR3 length equals 13 residues. Germline CDR1 is DFQATT and CDR2 is SNEGSKA (reference sequence). The CDR3 is CSARRTDPYEQYF.

V and J are TRBV30 and TRBJ1-1. The germline V gene encodes CDR1 GTSNPN and CDR2 SVGIG (reference sequence). The CDR3 runs to 14 residues. CDR3 protein: CAWRGQIMNTEAFF. Drawing the rest from reference TRBV30 and TRBJ1-1, the complete variable domain is SQTIHQWPATLVQPVGSPLSLECTVEGTSNPNLYWYRQAAGRGLQLLFYSVGIGQISSEVPQNLSASRPQDRQFILSSKKLLLSDSGFYLCAWRGQIMNTEAFFGQGTRLTVV.

The rearrangement uses TRBV20-1 and TRBJ1-1; TCRdb names TRBD1, which stays unverified in the absence of DNA. Germline V gene lookup returns CDR1 DFQATT and CDR2 SNEGSKA (reference sequence). The CDR3 extends over 15 amino acids. The CDR3 is CSATQQGKGNTEAFF.

The V gene is TRBV5-1, the J gene TRBJ1-2; lacking DNA, the TRBD1 call made by TCRdb goes unchecked. Germline V gives CDR1 SGHRS, CDR2 YFSETQ. The CDR3 is made up of 16 amino acids. Here the CDR3 reads CASSLGFGTDNYGYTF.

The chain has TRBV11-2 and TRBJ2-1; as DNA is missing, the TRBD2 call by TCRdb cannot be tested. The CDR3 totals 20 residues. Germline V gene lookup returns CDR1 SGHAT and CDR2 FQNNGV. The CDR3 is CASSSLPGLAGGLGSNEQFF. Full variable domain (missing parts from reference TRBV11-2 and TRBJ2-1): EAGVAQSPRYKIIEKRQSVAFWCNPISGHATLYWYQQILGQGPKLLIQFQNNGVVDDSQLPKDRFSAERLKGVDSTLKIQPAKLEDSAVYLCASSSLPGLAGGLGSNEQFFGPGTRLTVL.

The chain has TRBV28 and TRBJ1-5; the TRBD1 assignment by TCRdb is unverifiable without DNA. The V gene's germline CDR1 is MDHEN and CDR2 SYDVKM. The CDR3 runs 15 residues. CDR3 amino acids: CASSYPDRLNQPQHF.

The chain combines TRBV7-3 with TRBJ2-3; no DNA is available, so the TRBD1 call from TCRdb remains unchecked. The CDR3 is 16 residues long. Per the germline V gene, CDR1 is SGHTA and CDR2 is FQGTGA. The CDR3 region is CASSLRSRTRTDTQYF. Using reference TRBV7-3 and TRBJ2-3 for the parts outside the CDR3, the full variable domain is GAGVSQTPSNKVTEKGKYVELRCDPISGHTALYWYRQSLGQGPEFLIYFQGTGAADDSGLPNDRFFAVRPEGSVSTLKIQRTERGDSAVYLCASSLRSRTRTDTQYFGPGTRLTVL.

The chain employs TRBV5-1 and TRBJ2-7; TCRdb outputs TRBD2, but without DNA this stays unchecked. This CDR3 is 15 amino acids long. CDR1 and CDR2 (germline): SGHRS, YFSETQ. CDR3 protein: CASRNVAGRAYEQYF.

The chain links TRBV9 to TRBJ1-2. CDR1 and CDR2 from the germline V gene are SGDLS and YYNGEE. CDR3 length: 15 amino acids. The CDR3 here is CASSGRNSGSDGYTF.

The V and J genes are TRBV7-2 and TRBJ1-4; TCRdb's D call, TRBD1, is unchecked because there is no DNA. Germline CDR1 is SGHTA and CDR2 is FQGNSA. The CDR3 extends over 17 amino acids. The chain's CDR3 is CASSFASAGVYGEKLFF.